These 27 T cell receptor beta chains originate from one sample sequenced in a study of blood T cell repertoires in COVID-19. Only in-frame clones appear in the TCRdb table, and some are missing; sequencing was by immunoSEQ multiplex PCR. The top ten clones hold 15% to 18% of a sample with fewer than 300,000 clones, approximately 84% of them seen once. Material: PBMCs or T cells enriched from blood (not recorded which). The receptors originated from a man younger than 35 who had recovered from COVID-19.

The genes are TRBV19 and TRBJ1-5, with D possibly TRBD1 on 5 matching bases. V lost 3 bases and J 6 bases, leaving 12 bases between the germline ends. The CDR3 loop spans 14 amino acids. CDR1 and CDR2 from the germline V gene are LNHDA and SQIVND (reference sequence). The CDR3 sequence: CASSIGRGRQPQHF. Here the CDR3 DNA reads TGTGCCAGTAGTATCGGGAGGGGTCGTCAGCCCCAGCATTTT.

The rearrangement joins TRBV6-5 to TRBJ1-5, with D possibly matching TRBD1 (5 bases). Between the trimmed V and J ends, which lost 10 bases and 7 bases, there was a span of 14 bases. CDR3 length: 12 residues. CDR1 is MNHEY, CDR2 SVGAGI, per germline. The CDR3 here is CAIGTEGQPQHF. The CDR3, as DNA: TGTGCCATCGGGACTGAGGGGCAGCCCCAGCATTTT.

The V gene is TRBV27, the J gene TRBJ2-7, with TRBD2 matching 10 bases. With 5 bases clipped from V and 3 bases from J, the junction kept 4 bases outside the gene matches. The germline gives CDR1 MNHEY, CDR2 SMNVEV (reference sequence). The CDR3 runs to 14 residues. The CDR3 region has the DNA TGTGCCAGCAGTGCTAGCGGGAGTGACTACGAGCAGTACTTC. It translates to CASSASGSDYEQYF.

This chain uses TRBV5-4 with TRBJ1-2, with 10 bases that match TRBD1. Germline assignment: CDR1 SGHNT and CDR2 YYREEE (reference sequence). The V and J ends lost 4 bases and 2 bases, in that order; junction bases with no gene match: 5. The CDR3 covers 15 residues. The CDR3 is CASSAGTGANYGYTF. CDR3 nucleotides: TGTGCCAGCAGCGCCGGGACAGGGGCGAACTATGGCTACACCTTC. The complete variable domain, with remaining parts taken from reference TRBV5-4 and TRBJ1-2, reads ETGVTQSPTHLIKTRGQQVTLRCSSQSGHNTVSWYQQALGQGPQFIFQYYREEENGRGNFPPRFSGLQFPNYSSELNVNALELDDSALYLCASSAGTGANYGYTFGSGTRLTVV.

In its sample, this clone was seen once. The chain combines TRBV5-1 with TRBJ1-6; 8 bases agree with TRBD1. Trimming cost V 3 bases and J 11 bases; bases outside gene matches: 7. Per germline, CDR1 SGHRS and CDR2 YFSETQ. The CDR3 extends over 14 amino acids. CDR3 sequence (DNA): TGCGCCAGCAGCTCAGGACAGGGACTGACACCCCTCCACTTT. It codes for CASSSGQGLTPLHF.

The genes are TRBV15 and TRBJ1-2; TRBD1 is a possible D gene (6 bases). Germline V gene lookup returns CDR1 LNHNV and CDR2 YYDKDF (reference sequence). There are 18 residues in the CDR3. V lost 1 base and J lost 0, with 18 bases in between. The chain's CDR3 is CATSRGWTEGSANYGYTF. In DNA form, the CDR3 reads TGTGCCACCAGCAGAGGGTGGACAGAGGGATCTGCTAACTATGGCTACACCTTC.

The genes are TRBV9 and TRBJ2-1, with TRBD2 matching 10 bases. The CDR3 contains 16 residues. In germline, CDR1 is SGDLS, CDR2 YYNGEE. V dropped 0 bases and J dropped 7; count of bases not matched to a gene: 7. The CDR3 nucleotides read TGTGCCAGCAGCGTAGTAGGTCTAGCGGGAGCAAATGAGCAGTTCTTC. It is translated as CASSVVGLAGANEQFF.

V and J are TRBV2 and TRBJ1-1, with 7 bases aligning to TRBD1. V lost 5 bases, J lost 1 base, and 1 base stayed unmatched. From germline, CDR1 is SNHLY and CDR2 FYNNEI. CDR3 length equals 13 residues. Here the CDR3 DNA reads TGTGCCAGCAGTACAGGGGAGAACACTGAAGCTTTCTTT. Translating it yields CASSTGENTEAFF.

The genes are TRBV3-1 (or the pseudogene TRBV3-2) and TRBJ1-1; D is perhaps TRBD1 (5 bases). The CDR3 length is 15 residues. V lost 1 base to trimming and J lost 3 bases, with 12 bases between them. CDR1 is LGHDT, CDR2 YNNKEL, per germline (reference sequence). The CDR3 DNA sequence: TGTGCCAGCAGCCAAGGCACAGGTTGGCACACTGAAGCTTTCTTT. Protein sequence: CASSQGTGWHTEAFF.

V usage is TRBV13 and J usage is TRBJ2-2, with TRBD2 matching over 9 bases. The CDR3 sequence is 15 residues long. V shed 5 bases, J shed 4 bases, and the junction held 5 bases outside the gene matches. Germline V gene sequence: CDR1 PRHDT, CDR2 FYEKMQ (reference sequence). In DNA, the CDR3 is TGTGCCAGCAGCGGTAGCGGGAGCTTCACCGGGGAGCTGTTTTTT. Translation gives CASSGSGSFTGELFF.

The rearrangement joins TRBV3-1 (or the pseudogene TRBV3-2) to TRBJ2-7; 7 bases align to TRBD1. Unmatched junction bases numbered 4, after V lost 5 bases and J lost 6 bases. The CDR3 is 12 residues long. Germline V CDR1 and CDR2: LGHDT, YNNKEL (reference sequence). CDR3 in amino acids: CASSYRQGEQYF. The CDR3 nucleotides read TGTGCCAGCAGCTACCGACAGGGCGAGCAGTACTTC.

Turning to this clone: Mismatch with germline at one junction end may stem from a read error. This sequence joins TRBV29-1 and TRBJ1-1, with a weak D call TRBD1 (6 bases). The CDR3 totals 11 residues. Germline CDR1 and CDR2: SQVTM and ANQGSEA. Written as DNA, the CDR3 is TGCAGCGTTGAAGTCGGGGGGCGGGCTTTTTTT. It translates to CSVEVGGRAFF. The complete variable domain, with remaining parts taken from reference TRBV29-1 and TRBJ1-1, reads SAVISQKPSRDICQRGTSLTIQCQVDSQVTMMFWYRQQPGQSLTLIATANQGSEATYESGFVIDKFPISRPNLTFSTLTVSNMSPEDSSIYLCSVEVGGRAFFGQGTRLTVV.

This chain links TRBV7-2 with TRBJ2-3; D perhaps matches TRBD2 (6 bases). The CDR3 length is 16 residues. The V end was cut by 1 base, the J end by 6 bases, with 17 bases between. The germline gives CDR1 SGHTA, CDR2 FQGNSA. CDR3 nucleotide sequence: TGTGCCAGCAGCTTAGTCGCGGGGACCCGCAAGGATACGCAGTATTTT. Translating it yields CASSLVAGTRKDTQYF.

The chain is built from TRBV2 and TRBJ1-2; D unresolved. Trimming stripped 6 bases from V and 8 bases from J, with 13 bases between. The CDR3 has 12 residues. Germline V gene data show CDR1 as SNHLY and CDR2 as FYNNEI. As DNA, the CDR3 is TGTGCCAGCAGCCAGCTTTCGGGAGGCTACACCTTC. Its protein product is CASSQLSGGYTF. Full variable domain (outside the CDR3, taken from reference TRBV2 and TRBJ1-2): EPEVTQTPSHQVTQMGQEVILRCVPISNHLYFYWYRQILGQKVEFLVSFYNNEISEKSEIFDDQFSVERPDGSNFTLKIRSTKLEDSAMYFCASSQLSGGYTFGSGTRLTVV.

CDR3 nucleotide sequence: TGCGCCAGCAGCCATAGTGGGCTTGAAAAACTGTTTTTT. This gives the protein CASSHSGLEKLFF. The chain couples TRBV4-1 to TRBJ1-4; D is uncertain. V lost 3 bases to trimming and J lost 7 bases, with 9 bases between them. The CDR3 runs to 13 residues. Germline CDR1 and CDR2: MGHRA and YSYEKL.

The CDR3 region is CASSWGLAGGPGKTDTQYF. DNA of the CDR3: TGTGCCAGCAGCTGGGGACTAGCGGGAGGGCCGGGGAAGACAGATACGCAGTATTTT. The rearrangement uses TRBV7-6 and TRBJ2-3; 16 bases agree with TRBD2. This CDR3 has 19 amino acids. Trimming removed 4 bases from V and 3 bases from J; junction bases left unmatched: 10. CDR1 is SGHVS, CDR2 FNYEAQ, per germline.

The DNA of the CDR3 is TGTGCCAGCACCCCGGGGGGCACTGAAGCTTTCTTT. Protein: CASTPGGTEAFF. The genes are TRBV12-3 or TRBV12-4 and TRBJ1-1; possibly TRBD1 for D (5 bases). The ends were cut back, 7 bases at V and 4 bases at J, with 10 bases in the middle. The length of the CDR3 is 12 residues.

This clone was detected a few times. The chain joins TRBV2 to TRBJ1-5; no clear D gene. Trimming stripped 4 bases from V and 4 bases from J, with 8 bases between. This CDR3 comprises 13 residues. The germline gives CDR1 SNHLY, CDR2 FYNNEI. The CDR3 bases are TGTGCCAGCAGTGGCTGGGAGAATCAGCCCCAGCATTTT. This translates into CASSGWENQPQHF. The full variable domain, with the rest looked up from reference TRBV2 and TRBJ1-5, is EPEVTQTPSHQVTQMGQEVILRCVPISNHLYFYWYRQILGQKVEFLVSFYNNEISEKSEIFDDQFSVERPDGSNFTLKIRSTKLEDSAMYFCASSGWENQPQHFGDGTRLSIL.

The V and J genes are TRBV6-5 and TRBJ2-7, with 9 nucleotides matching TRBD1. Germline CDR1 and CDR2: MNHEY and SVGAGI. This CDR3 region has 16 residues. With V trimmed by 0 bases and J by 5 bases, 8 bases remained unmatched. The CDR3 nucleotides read TGTGCCAGCAGTTACTCGAGTGGACAGGGGAACAACGAGCAGTACTTC. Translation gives CASSYSSGQGNNEQYF.

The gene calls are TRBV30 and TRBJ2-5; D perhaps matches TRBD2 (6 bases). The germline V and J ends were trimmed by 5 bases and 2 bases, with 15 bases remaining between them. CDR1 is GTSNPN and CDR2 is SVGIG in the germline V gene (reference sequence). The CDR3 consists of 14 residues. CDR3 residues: CAWGPGLAQETQYF. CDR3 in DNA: TGTGCCTGGGGTCCGGGACTGGCACAAGAGACCCAGTACTTC. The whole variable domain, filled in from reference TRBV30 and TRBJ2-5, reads SQTIHQWPATLVQPVGSPLSLECTVEGTSNPNLYWYRQAAGRGLQLLFYSVGIGQISSEVPQNLSASRPQDRQFILSSKKLLLSDSGFYLCAWGPGLAQETQYFGPGTRLLVL.

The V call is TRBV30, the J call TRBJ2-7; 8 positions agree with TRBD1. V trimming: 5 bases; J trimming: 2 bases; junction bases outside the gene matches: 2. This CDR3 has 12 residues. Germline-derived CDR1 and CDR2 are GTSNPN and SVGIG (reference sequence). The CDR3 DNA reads TGTGCCTGGGGGACAGGAACCTACGAGCAGTACTTC. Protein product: CAWGTGTYEQYF.

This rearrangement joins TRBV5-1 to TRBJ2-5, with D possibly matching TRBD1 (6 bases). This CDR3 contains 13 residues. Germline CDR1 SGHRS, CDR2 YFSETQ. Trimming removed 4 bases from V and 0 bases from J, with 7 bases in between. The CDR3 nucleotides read TGCGCCAGCAGCCGGGACAACCAAGAGACCCAGTACTTC. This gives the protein CASSRDNQETQYF.

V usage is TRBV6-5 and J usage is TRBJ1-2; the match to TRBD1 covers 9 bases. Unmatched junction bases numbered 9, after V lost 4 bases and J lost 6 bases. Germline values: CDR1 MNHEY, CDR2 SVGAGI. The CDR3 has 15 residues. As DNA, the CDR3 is TGTGCCAGCAGTTCGGGGAGGGACAGGGAGGATGGCTACACCTTC. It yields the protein CASSSGRDREDGYTF.

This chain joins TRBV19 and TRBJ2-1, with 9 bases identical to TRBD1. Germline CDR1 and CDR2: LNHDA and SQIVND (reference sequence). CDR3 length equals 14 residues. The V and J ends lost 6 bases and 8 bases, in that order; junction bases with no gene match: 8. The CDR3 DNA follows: TGTGCCAGTAGAGGGGGACAGGGTTTCGATGAGCAGTTCTTC. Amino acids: CASRGGQGFDEQFF.

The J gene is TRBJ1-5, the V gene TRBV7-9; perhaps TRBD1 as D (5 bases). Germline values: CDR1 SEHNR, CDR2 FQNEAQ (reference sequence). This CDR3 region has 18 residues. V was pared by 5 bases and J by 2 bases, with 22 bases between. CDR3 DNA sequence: TGTGCCAGCAGCCCCGCCCCCACAGGCGCTGGGGGCAATCAGCCCCAGCATTTT. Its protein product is CASSPAPTGAGGNQPQHF. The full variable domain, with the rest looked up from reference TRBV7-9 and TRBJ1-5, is DTGVSQNPRHKITKRGQNVTFRCDPISEHNRLYWYRQTLGQGPEFLTYFQNEAQLEKSRLLSDRFSAERPKGSFSTLEIQRTEQGDSAMYLCASSPAPTGAGGNQPQHFGDGTRLSIL.

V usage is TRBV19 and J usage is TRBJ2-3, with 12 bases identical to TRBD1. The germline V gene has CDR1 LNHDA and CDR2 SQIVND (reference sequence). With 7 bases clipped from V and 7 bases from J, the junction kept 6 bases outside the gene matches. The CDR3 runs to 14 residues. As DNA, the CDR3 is TGTGCCAGTACCCGGGACAGGGGGCAGCATACGCAGTATTTT. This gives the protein CASTRDRGQHTQYF. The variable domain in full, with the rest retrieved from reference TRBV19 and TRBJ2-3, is DGGITQSPKYLFRKEGQNVTLSCEQNLNHDAMYWYRQDPGQGLRLIYYSQIVNDFQKGDIAEGYSVSREKKESFPLTVTSAQKNPTAFYLCASTRDRGQHTQYFGPGTRLTVL.

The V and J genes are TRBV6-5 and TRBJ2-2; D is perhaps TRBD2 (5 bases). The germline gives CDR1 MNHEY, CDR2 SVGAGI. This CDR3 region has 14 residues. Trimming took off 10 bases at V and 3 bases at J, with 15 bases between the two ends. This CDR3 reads CATHRRGHTGELFF. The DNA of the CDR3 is TGTGCCACCCATCGTCGAGGGCACACCGGGGAGCTGTTTTTT.